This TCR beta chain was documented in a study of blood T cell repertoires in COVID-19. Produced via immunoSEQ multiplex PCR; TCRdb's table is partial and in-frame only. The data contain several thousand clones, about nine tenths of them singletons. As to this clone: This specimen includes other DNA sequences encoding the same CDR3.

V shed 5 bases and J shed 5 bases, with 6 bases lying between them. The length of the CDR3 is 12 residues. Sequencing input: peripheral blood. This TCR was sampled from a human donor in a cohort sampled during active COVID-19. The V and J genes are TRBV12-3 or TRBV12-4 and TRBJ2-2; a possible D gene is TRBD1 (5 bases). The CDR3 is CASSQGTGELFF. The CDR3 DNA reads TGTGCCAGCAGTCAGGGAACCGGGGAGCTGTTTTTT.